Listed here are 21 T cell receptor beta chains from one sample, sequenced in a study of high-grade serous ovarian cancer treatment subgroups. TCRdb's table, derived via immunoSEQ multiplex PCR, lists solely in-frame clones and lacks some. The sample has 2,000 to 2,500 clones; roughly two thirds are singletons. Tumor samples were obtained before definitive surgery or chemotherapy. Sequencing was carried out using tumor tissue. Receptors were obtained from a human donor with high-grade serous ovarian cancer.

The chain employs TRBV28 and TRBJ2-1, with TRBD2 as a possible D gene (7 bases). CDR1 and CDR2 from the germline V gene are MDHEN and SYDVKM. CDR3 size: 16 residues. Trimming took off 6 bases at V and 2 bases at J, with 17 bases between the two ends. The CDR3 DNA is TGTGCCAGCAGCGCGATCGGGGGGCCGGCCTACAATGAGCAGTTCTTC. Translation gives CASSAIGGPAYNEQFF.

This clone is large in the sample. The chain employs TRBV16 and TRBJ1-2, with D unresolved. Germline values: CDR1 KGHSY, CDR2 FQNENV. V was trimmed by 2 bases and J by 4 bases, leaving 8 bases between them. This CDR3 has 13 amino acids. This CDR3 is CASSQGVSYGYTF. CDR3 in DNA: TGTGCCAGCAGCCAAGGCGTTAGCTATGGCTACACCTTC.

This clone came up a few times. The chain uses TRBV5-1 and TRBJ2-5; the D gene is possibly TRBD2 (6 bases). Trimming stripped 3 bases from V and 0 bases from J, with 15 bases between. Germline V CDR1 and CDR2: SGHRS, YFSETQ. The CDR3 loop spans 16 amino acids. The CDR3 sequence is CASSYGGTPYQETQYF. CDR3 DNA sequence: TGCGCCAGCAGCTATGGGGGGACTCCTTACCAAGAGACCCAGTACTTC.

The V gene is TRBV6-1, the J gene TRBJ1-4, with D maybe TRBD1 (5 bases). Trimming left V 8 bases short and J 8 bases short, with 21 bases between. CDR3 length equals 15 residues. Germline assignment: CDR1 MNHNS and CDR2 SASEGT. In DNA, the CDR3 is TGTGCCAGCGCGCGGACACTGGGGGTTGCGGAAAAACTGTTTTTT. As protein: CASARTLGVAEKLFF.

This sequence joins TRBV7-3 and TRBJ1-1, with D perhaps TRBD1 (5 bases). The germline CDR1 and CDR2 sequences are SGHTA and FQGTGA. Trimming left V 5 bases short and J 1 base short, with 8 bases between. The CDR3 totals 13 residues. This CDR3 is CASSRDRNTEAFF. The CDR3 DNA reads TGTGCCAGCAGCCGGGACCGGAACACTGAAGCTTTCTTT.

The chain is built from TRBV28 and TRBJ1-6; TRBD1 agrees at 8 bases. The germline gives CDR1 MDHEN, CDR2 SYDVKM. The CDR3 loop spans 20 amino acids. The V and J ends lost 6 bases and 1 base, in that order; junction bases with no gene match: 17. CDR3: CASRLRTGGSRVSYNSPLHF. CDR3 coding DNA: TGTGCCAGCAGACTAAGAACAGGGGGTTCTAGAGTATCCTATAATTCACCCCTCCACTTT.

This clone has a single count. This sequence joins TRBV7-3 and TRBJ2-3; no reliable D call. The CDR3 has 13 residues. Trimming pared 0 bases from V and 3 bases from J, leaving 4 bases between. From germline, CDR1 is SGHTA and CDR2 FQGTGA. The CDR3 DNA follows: TGTGCCAGCAGCTTAACGCCGACAGATACGCAGTATTTT. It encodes CASSLTPTDTQYF. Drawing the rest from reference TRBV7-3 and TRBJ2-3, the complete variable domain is GAGVSQTPSNKVTEKGKYVELRCDPISGHTALYWYRQSLGQGPEFLIYFQGTGAADDSGLPNDRFFAVRPEGSVSTLKIQRTERGDSAVYLCASSLTPTDTQYFGPGTRLTVL.

The CDR3 sequence is CASSPSGSIDNEQFF. The CDR3 region has the DNA TGTGCCAGCTCACCTAGCGGGAGTATCGACAATGAGCAGTTCTTC. The chain employs TRBV18 and TRBJ2-1, with 9 positions matching TRBD2. J was trimmed by 5 bases and V by 3 bases; bases with no gene match: 5. There are 15 residues in the CDR3. CDR1 KGHSH and CDR2 LQKENI come from the germline V gene.

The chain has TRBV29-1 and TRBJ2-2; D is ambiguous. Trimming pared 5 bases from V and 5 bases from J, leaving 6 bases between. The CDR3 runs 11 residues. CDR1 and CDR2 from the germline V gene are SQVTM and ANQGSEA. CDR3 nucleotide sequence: TGCAGCGTTCTGCGGACCGGGGAGCTGTTTTTT. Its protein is CSVLRTGELFF.

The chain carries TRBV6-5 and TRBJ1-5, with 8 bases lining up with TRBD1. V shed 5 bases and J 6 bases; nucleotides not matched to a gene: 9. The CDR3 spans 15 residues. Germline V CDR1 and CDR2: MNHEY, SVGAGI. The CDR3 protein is CASSKTGDRSQPQHF. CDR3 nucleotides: TGTGCCAGCAGTAAGACAGGGGATCGGAGTCAGCCCCAGCATTTT.

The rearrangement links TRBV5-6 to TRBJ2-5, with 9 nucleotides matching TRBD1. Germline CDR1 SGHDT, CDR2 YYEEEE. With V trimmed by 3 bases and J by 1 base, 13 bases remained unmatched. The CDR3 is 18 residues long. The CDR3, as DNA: TGTGCCAGCAGCTACATCTTCGGACAGGGGCCCCTCCAAGAGACCCAGTACTTC. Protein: CASSYIFGQGPLQETQYF.

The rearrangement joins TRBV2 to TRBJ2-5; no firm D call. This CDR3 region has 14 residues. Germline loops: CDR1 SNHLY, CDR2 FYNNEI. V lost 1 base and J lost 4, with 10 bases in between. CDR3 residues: CASSEGGRTETQYF. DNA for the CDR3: TGTGCCAGCAGTGAAGGAGGTAGAACAGAGACCCAGTACTTC.

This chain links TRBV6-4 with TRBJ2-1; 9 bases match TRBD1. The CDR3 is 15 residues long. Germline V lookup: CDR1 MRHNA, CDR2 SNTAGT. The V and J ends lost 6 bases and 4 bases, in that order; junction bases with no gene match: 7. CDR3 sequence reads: CASSTTGGAYNEQFF. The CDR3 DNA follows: TGTGCCAGCAGCACCACAGGGGGCGCATACAATGAGCAGTTCTTC.

Here the CDR3 reads CASSFSGTPIGNTIYF. The CDR3 DNA reads as TGTGCCAGCAGCTTTTCCGGGACGCCGATAGGAAACACCATATATTTT. J is TRBJ1-3 and V is TRBV7-2, with a tentative D call TRBD1 (5 bases). V was trimmed by 3 bases and J by 4 bases, leaving 16 bases between them. Germline values: CDR1 SGHTA, CDR2 FQGNSA. The CDR3 consists of 16 residues.

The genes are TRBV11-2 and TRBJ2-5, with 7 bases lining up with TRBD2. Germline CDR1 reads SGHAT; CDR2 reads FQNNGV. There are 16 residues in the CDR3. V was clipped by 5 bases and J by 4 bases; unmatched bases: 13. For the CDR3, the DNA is TGTGCCAGCAGCCCCACGGTGCAGGCGGGAGCAGAGACCCAGTACTTC. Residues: CASSPTVQAGAETQYF.

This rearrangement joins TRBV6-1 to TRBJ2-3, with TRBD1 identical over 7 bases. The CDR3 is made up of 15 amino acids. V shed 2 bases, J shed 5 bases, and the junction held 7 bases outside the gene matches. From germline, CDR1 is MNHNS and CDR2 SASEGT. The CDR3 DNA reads TGTGCCAGCAGTGAAATGAGAACAGGGGAAGATACGCAGTATTTT. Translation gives CASSEMRTGEDTQYF.

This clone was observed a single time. CDR3 nucleotide sequence: TGCGCCAGCAGCTTGGTACAGGGTACCACTGAAGCTTTCTTT. It specifies CASSLVQGTTEAFF. The chain combines TRBV5-1 with TRBJ1-1, with D tentatively TRBD1 (6 bases). Looked up from germline, CDR1 is SGHRS and CDR2 is YFSETQ. This CDR3 contains 14 residues. The ends were cut back, 0 bases at V and 4 bases at J, with 10 bases in the middle.

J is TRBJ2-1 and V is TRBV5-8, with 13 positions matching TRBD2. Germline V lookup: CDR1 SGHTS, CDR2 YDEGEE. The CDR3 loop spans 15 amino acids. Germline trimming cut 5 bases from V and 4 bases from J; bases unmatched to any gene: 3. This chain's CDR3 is CASRRGLAGYNEQFF. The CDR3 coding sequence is TGTGCCAGCAGGCGGGGACTAGCGGGGTACAATGAGCAGTTCTTC.

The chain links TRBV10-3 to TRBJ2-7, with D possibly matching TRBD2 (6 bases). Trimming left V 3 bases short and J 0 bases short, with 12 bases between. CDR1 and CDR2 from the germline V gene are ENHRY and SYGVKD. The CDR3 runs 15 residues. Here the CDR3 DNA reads TGTGCCATCAGTGAAGGAGGGTCCGGCTCCTACGAGCAGTACGTC. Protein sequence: CAISEGGSGSYEQYV.

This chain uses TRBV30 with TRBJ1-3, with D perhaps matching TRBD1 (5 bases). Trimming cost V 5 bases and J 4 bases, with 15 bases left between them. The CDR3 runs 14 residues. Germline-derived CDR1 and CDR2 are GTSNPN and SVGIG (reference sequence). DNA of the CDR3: TGTGCCTGGGGACACGGACAAGGGGGAAACACCATATATTTT. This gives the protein CAWGHGQGGNTIYF.

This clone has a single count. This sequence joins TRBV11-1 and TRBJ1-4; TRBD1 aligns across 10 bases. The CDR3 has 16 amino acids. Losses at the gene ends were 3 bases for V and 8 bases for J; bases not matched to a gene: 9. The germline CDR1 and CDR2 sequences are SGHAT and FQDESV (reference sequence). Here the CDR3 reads CASSLTPGQGTEKLFF. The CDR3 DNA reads TGTGCCAGCAGCTTGACCCCGGGACAGGGGACAGAAAAACTGTTTTTT.